The clone carrying this T cell receptor beta chain was recorded a few times. Its target is unknown. This sample was taken from a study of PD-1 blockade in classical Hodgkin lymphoma. CDR1 ENHRY and CDR2 SYGVKD come from the germline V gene. V trimming: 11 bases; J trimming: 2 bases; junction bases outside the gene matches: 2. This CDR3 comprises 13 residues. Repertoires were generated with immunoSEQ multiplex PCR, while TCRdb's copy carries only in-frame clones and drops some. Among about 44,000 clones, 66% were seen once, and the ten largest hold 3.1%. Time point denoted: cycle 4 day 1 (C4D1), after less than seven weeks of nivolumab. Each of the patients experienced relapse following autologous stem cell transplantation, and their brentuximab vedotin exposure differed. Best responses were complete response, partial response or progressive disease. Study outcomes and limitations: Healthy donors reportedly exceeded newly diagnosed patients in baseline TCR diversity. The diversity seen at baseline in complete responders resembled that of newly diagnosed patients. The repertoire differences lack a defined cause, possibly disease activity or prior therapy.

The rearrangement joins TRBV10-3 to TRBJ1-6, with TRBD1 matching 8 bases. This sample comprised peripheral blood mononuclear cells (PBMCs), obtained before the fourth cycle of nivolumab. The TCR originated in a human donor with classical Hodgkin lymphoma. CDR3 nucleotides: TGTGCCGGACAGGGCGCCTATAATTCACCCCTCCACTTT. Translation gives CAGQGAYNSPLHF.